These 16 T cell receptor beta chains came from one sample sequenced in a study of blood T cell repertoires in COVID-19. Here immunoSEQ multiplex PCR was the method, and the copy in TCRdb shows in-frame clones only, minus some. The sample consists of fewer than 85,000 clones, roughly four fifths of them appearing once. Input material: peripheral blood. The receptors stem from a woman aged 55-70 years with acute or convalescent COVID-19.

This clone occurred once. The chain combines TRBV18 with TRBJ1-6, with D unclear. From germline, CDR1 is KGHSH and CDR2 LQKENI. The CDR3 runs to 14 residues. Trimming removed 1 base at V and 6 bases at J, with 7 bases between. The CDR3 sequence is CASSPLEVNSPLHF. As DNA, the CDR3 is TGTGCCAGCTCACCACTTGAGGTTAATTCACCCCTCCACTTT.

The chain recombines TRBV6-6 with TRBJ1-2; 7 bases match TRBD1. Germline CDR1 is MNHNY and CDR2 is SVGAGI (reference sequence). The J segment lost 2 bases and the V segment lost 6 bases, leaving 9 bases of the junction unmatched. The CDR3 consists of 15 residues. The CDR3, as DNA: TGTGCCAGCAGACGCCCTCAGGGGGTCAACTATGGCTACACCTTC. Encoded protein: CASRRPQGVNYGYTF.

This chain uses TRBV30 with TRBJ2-7, with D tentatively TRBD2 (5 bases). The CDR3 covers 13 residues. The V end lost 3 bases, the J end lost 3 bases, and 12 bases lay between the germline ends. CDR1 and CDR2 (germline): GTSNPN, SVGIG (reference sequence). CDR3 region: CAWRGSIHYEQYF. For the CDR3, the DNA is TGTGCCTGGAGAGGGAGTATCCACTACGAGCAGTACTTC. Variable domain in full (rest from reference TRBV30 and TRBJ2-7): SQTIHQWPATLVQPVGSPLSLECTVEGTSNPNLYWYRQAAGRGLQLLFYSVGIGQISSEVPQNLSASRPQDRQFILSSKKLLLSDSGFYLCAWRGSIHYEQYFGPGTRLTVT.

The rearrangement links TRBV7-2 to TRBJ2-2, with D unclear. The CDR3 contains 13 residues. The V end was cut by 5 bases, the J end by 0 bases, with 4 bases between. CDR1 SGHTA and CDR2 FQGNSA come from the germline V gene. The CDR3 nucleotides are TGTGCCAGCAGCCTAACGAACACCGGGGAGCTGTTTTTT. Its translation: CASSLTNTGELFF. The whole variable domain, filled in from reference TRBV7-2 and TRBJ2-2, reads GAGVSQSPSNKVTEKGKDVELRCDPISGHTALYWYRQSLGQGLEFLIYFQGNSAPDKSGLPSDRFSAERTGGSVSTLTIQRTQQEDSAVYLCASSLTNTGELFFGEGSRLTVL.

V usage is TRBV6-5 and J usage is TRBJ2-3; perhaps TRBD1 as D (5 bases). The germline V gene has CDR1 MNHEY and CDR2 SVGAGI. V was cut by 5 bases and J by 4 bases, with 10 bases left in between. The CDR3 runs to 13 residues. CDR3 loop: CASSPGHPDTQYF. For the CDR3, the DNA is TGTGCCAGCAGTCCCGGACACCCAGATACGCAGTATTTT.

J is TRBJ1-2 and V is TRBV28, with 10 bases fitting TRBD1. The CDR3 runs to 14 residues. V dropped 6 bases and J dropped 1; count of bases not matched to a gene: 2. Germline assignment: CDR1 MDHEN and CDR2 SYDVKM. CDR3 residues: CASSRTGGNYGYTF. The DNA for the CDR3 is TGTGCCAGCAGCCGGACAGGGGGTAACTATGGCTACACCTTC.

The rearrangement joins TRBV6-1 to TRBJ1-5; D gene ambiguous. CDR3 length equals 13 residues. The germline V gene has CDR1 MNHNS and CDR2 SASEGT. The V gene lost 0 bases and the J gene lost 9 bases, with 9 bases spanning the gap. The CDR3 DNA reads TGTGCCAGCAGTGAAGCGTACTCCCGGCCCCAGCATTTT. Translation gives CASSEAYSRPQHF.

The chain is built from TRBV5-1 and TRBJ2-2, with D perhaps matching TRBD2 (5 bases). The germline V gene encodes CDR1 SGHRS and CDR2 YFSETQ. CDR3 length equals 14 residues. V lost 2 bases and J lost 6, with 11 bases in between. CDR3: CASSLGGRSGELFF. Here the CDR3 DNA reads TGCGCCAGCAGCTTAGGAGGTAGGTCCGGGGAGCTGTTTTTT. Complete variable domain (other parts from reference TRBV5-1 and TRBJ2-2): KAGVTQTPRYLIKTRGQQVTLSCSPISGHRSVSWYQQTPGQGLQFLFEYFSETQRNKGNFPGRFSGRQFSNSRSEMNVSTLELGDSALYLCASSLGGRSGELFFGEGSRLTVL.

V is TRBV6-2 or TRBV6-3 and J is TRBJ2-1; 12 bases match TRBD2. The CDR3 has 15 residues. V trimming: 4 bases; J trimming: 6 bases; junction bases outside the gene matches: 4. Germline CDR1 is MNHEY and CDR2 is SVGEGT. CDR3 amino acids: CASSSSGREVNEQFF. Written as DNA, the CDR3 is TGTGCCAGCAGTTCTAGCGGGAGGGAAGTCAATGAGCAGTTCTTC.

Only a few counts were recorded for this clone. J is TRBJ2-2 and V is TRBV7-9; D ambiguous. The CDR3 contains 15 residues. Looked up from germline, CDR1 is SEHNR and CDR2 is FQNEAQ (reference sequence). The V end lost 5 bases, the J end lost 4 bases, and 14 bases lay between the germline ends. CDR3 region: CASSKEVQITGELFF. In DNA, the CDR3 is TGTGCCAGCAGCAAAGAAGTACAGATCACCGGGGAGCTGTTTTTT.

The chain is built from TRBV18 and TRBJ2-1; D call uncertain. V gave up 4 bases and J gave up 5 bases, with 18 bases separating them. The germline V gene encodes CDR1 KGHSH and CDR2 LQKENI. The CDR3 contains 16 residues. CDR3 region: CASSLLPPRSDNEQFF. CDR3 bases: TGTGCCAGCTCACTACTCCCCCCGCGAAGCGACAATGAGCAGTTCTTC.

The chain joins TRBV30 to TRBJ2-1; 8 nucleotides match TRBD2. CDR1 and CDR2 (germline): GTSNPN, SVGIG (reference sequence). V trimming: 0 bases; J trimming: 7 bases; junction bases outside the gene matches: 14. This CDR3 has 17 residues. CDR3 protein: CAWSVSPPSGSMNEQFF. The CDR3 coding sequence is TGTGCCTGGAGTGTATCTCCCCCCAGCGGGAGTATGAATGAGCAGTTCTTC.

The V and J genes are TRBV27 and TRBJ2-2, with TRBD1 matching over 7 bases. This CDR3 spans 16 amino acids. J lost 4 bases, V lost 4 bases, and 9 bases had no gene match. CDR1 is MNHEY, CDR2 SMNVEV, per germline (reference sequence). The CDR3 region has the DNA TGTGCCAGCAGTTGGGGAACAGGGGAATTCACCGGGGAGCTGTTTTTT. This translates into CASSWGTGEFTGELFF.

The chain combines TRBV12-3 or TRBV12-4 with TRBJ2-7, with 8 bases aligning to TRBD1. The CDR3 has 13 residues. J was trimmed by 2 bases and V by 5 bases; bases with no gene match: 2. CDR3 loop: CASSRQGPYEQYF. In nucleotides, the CDR3 is TGTGCCAGCAGTAGACAGGGGCCCTACGAGCAGTACTTC.

The genes are TRBV6-2 or TRBV6-3 and TRBJ1-1, with a tentative D call TRBD1 (5 bases). The germline CDR1 and CDR2 sequences are MNHEY and SVGEGT. Trimming left V 1 base short and J 10 bases short, with 7 bases between. The CDR3 runs to 11 residues. CDR3 in amino acids: CASSYLGGAFF. The CDR3 DNA follows: TGTGCCAGCAGTTACTTGGGGGGAGCTTTCTTT.

V gene TRBV3-1 (or the pseudogene TRBV3-2) combines with J gene TRBJ1-4; D is perhaps TRBD1 (5 bases). Trimming pared 4 bases from V and 4 bases from J, leaving 7 bases between. There are 13 residues in the CDR3. Germline V gene lookup returns CDR1 LGHDT and CDR2 YNNKEL (reference sequence). The DNA of the CDR3 is TGTGCCAGCAGCCTTGACAGTAATGAAAAACTGTTTTTT. Its protein product is CASSLDSNEKLFF.